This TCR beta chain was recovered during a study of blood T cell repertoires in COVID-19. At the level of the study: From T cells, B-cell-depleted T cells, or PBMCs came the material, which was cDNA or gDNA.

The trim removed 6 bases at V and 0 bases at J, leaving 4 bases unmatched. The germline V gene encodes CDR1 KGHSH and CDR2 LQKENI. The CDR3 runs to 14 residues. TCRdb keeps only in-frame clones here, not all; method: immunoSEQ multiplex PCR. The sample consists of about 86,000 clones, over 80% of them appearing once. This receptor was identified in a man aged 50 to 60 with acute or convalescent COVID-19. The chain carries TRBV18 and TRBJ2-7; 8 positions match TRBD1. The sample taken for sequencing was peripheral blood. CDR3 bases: TGTGCCAGCTCCGGACAGGGCCTCTCCTACGAGCAGTACTTC. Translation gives CASSGQGLSYEQYF.